This TCR beta chain was identified in a study of identical twins. Findings of the study overall: Out-of-frame alpha sequences shared by twins showed excess low generation probability.

Germline lookup yields CDR1 MNHEY and CDR2 SVGAGI. This CDR3 contains 15 residues. Trimming cost V 0 bases and J 2 bases, with 11 bases left between them. Template switching added a universal primer site, and cDNA bore unique molecular identifiers. MiXCR was run by TCRdb on the 5' RACE reads, yielding one entry per CDR3 protein. The repertoire consists of 700,000 or so distinct CDR3 sequences, with 8% to 9% occurring once and the leading ten covering roughly 0.9%. This clonotype was seen many times. The antigen is undetermined. These sequences were also reported in another study, on yellow fever vaccine responses in identical twins.

The sequence came from a woman aged 18 to 35 in good health. J is TRBJ2-7 and V is TRBV6-5, with D perhaps given as TRBD1 or TRBD2 (5 bases each). Sequences were obtained from PBMCs. For the CDR3, the DNA is TGTGCCAGCAGTTACTCTCGGGACGGAACCTACGAGCAGTACTTC. It yields the protein CASSYSRDGTYEQYF.